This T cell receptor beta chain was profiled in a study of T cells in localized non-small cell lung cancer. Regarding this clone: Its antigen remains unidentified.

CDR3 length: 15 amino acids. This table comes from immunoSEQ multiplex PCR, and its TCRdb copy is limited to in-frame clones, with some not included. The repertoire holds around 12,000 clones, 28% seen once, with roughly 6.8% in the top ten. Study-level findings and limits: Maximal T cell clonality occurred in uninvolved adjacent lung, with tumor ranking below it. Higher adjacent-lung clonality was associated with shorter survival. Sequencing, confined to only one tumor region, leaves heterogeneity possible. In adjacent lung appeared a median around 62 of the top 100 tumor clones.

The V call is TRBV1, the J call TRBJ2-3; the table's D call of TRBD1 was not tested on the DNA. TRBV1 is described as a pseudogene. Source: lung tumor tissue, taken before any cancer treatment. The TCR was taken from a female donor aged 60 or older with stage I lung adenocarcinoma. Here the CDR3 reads CASSQEGQSTDTQYF. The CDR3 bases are TGCGCCAGCAGCCAAGAGGGACAGAGCACAGATACGCAGTATTTT.